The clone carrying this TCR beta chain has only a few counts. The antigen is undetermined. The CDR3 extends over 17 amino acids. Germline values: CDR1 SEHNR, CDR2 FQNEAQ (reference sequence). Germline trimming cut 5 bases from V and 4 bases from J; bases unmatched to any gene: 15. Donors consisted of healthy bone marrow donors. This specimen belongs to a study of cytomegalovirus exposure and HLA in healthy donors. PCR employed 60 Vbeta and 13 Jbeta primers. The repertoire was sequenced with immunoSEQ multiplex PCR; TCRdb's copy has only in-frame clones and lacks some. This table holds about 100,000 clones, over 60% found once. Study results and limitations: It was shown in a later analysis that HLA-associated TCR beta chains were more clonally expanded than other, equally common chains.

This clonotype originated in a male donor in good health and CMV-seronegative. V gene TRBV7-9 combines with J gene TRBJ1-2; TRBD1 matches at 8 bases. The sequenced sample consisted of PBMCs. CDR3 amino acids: CASSPRDRSPDRYGYTF. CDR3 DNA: TGTGCCAGCAGCCCGAGGGACAGGAGCCCCGATCGCTATGGCTACACCTTC.